Here is one T cell receptor (beta chain) with its context. A read error may produce the germline difference seen at one junction end. The authors sequenced patients whose flow cytometry had shown CD8+CD57+ cell expansion. A severe acquired aplastic anemia diagnosis applied to all patients. Blood samples were obtained from patients who had received no prior therapy. Genomic DNA, the template, was used for profiling of the TCR beta VDJ and CDR3. Each CDR3 protein is one row after TCRdb ran MiXCR on the reads. The table lists around 150,000 distinct CDR3 sequences, more than 40% of them singletons. Germline-derived CDR1 and CDR2 are SQVTM and ANQGSEA. The CDR3 totals 14 residues. The data stem from a study of CD8+CD57+ T cells in acquired aplastic anemia. Study details: Quantities of DNA derived from sorted CD4+ and CD8+ cells averaged approximately 3.5 ug.

This clonotype was obtained from a human donor with aplastic anemia. The J gene is TRBJ2-1, the V gene TRBV29-1; unclear D gene. Sequencing was done on a sample of sorted CD4+, CD8+, or CD8+CD57+ T cells (not recorded which) from PBMCs. CDR3 loop: CSQDPRGIWDEQFF. In DNA, the CDR3 is TGCAGCCAAGATCCTCGTGGGATATGGGATGAGCAGTTTTTC.